A selection of T cell receptor beta chains follows, all from one sample in a study of cytomegalovirus exposure and HLA in healthy donors. The repertoire was sequenced with immunoSEQ multiplex PCR; TCRdb's copy has only in-frame clones and lacks some. The sample yields about 180,000 clones, around four fifths seen once. Sequences were obtained from PBMCs. The receptors shown here come from a woman aged 30 to 39 in good health and CMV-seronegative. Both conserved end residues are part of each CDR3. A D gene is named only where the DNA matches it firmly. Clone sizes are given selectively: once, few, many, or a class where the clone is expanded.

d_call: .
clone_size: .
j_call: TRBJ1-6
v_call: TRBV6-4
cdr3_aa: CASSDSDATGNSPLHF
cdr3_nt: TGTGCCAGCAGTGATTCCGATGCGACAGGTAATTCACCCCTCCACTTT

d_call: TRBD1
clone_size: .
j_call: TRBJ2-7
v_call: TRBV7-8
cdr3_aa: CASSLMGQAFYEQYF
cdr3_nt: TGTGCCAGCAGCTTAATGGGACAGGCCTTCTACGAGCAGTACTTC

d_call: TRBD1
clone_size: .
j_call: TRBJ1-4
v_call: TRBV23-1
cdr3_aa: CASSQRVLGQGCEKLFF
cdr3_nt: TGCGCCAGCAGTCAAAGGGTGTTGGGACAGGGGTGTGAAAAACTGTTTTTT

d_call: TRBD1
clone_size: .
j_call: TRBJ1-1
v_call: TRBV7-6
cdr3_aa: CASSLAGGSTEAFF
cdr3_nt: TGTGCCAGCAGCTTAGCAGGGGGCAGCACTGAAGCTTTCTTT

d_call: TRBD1
clone_size: .
j_call: TRBJ1-2
v_call: TRBV10-3
cdr3_aa: CAINQNRGLDGYTF
cdr3_nt: TGTGCCATCAATCAGAACAGGGGGCTGGATGGCTACACCTTC

d_call: TRBD1
clone_size: few
j_call: TRBJ2-1
v_call: TRBV5-1
cdr3_aa: CASSLNPGQGNNEQFF
cdr3_nt: TGCGCCAGCAGCTTGAATCCGGGACAGGGGAACAATGAGCAGTTCTTC

d_call: .
clone_size: .
j_call: TRBJ1-5
v_call: TRBV7-8
cdr3_aa: CASSERQTNQPQHF
cdr3_nt: TGTGCCAGCAGCGAACGACAGACCAATCAGCCCCAGCATTTT

d_call: TRBD1
clone_size: .
j_call: TRBJ1-2
v_call: TRBV18
cdr3_aa: CASSPAGAGGHGYTF
cdr3_nt: TGTGCCAGCTCACCGGCAGGAGCAGGGGGGCATGGCTACACCTTC

d_call: TRBD2
clone_size: .
j_call: TRBJ2-5
v_call: TRBV25-1
cdr3_aa: CASSEIQGLAVQETQYF
cdr3_nt: TGTGCCAGCAGTGAGATACAGGGACTAGCGGTCCAAGAGACCCAGTACTTC

d_call: .
clone_size: .
j_call: TRBJ2-5
v_call: TRBV11-2
cdr3_aa: CASSTLGPAGETQYF
cdr3_nt: TGTGCCAGCAGTACTCTGGGTCCGGCCGGGGAGACCCAGTACTTC

d_call: .
clone_size: .
j_call: TRBJ1-4
v_call: TRBV2
cdr3_aa: CASSAREREKLFF
cdr3_nt: TGTGCCAGCAGTGCCAGGGAACGTGAAAAACTGTTTTTT